This note documents a single T cell receptor beta chain sequence. The antigen is undetermined. Profiling relied on immunoSEQ multiplex PCR, and the TCRdb table lists in-frame clones only, not all of them. This sample has about 170,000 clones, with just under 90% found just once. This record comes from a study of cytomegalovirus exposure and HLA in healthy donors. CDR1 and CDR2 (germline): KGHSH, LQKENI. V lost 6 bases to trimming and J lost 10 bases, with 13 bases between them. This CDR3 has 12 amino acids. Study-wide points: Despite most TCR sequences being rare, some public TCRs occurred in many donors.

The donors were members of the roughly 120-subject validation cohort (separate from the roughly 670-subject first cohort). The gene calls are TRBV18 and TRBJ2-1; weak D call: TRBD2 (5 bases). The sequenced sample consisted of PBMCs. The TCR originated in a woman aged 18-29 years in good health and CMV-seropositive. In DNA, the CDR3 is TGTGCCAGCTCTGAGACTACTCGGGAGCAGTTCTTC. It yields the protein CASSETTREQFF.